This TCR beta chain comes out of a study of T cell responses to AZD1222 COVID-19 vaccine. Study findings and constraints: The donor cohort was predominantly white British with a female majority, and clonal diversity may have been underestimated. Spike-specific TCR breadth and depth were elevated following two AZD1222 doses.

Produced via immunoSEQ multiplex PCR; TCRdb's table is partial and in-frame only. The data contain around 100,000 clones, 92% of them singletons. V dropped 5 bases and J dropped 7 bases, with 11 bases sitting between them. The CDR3 totals 12 residues. CDR1 SEHNR and CDR2 FQNEAQ come from the germline V gene (reference sequence). On this clone: Its antigen is currently unknown.

The sequence came from an adult in good health. The sequencing used peripheral blood, collected on day 0 of AZD1222 vaccination. The J gene is TRBJ1-1, the V gene TRBV7-9; D possibly corresponds to TRBD1 (5 bases). CDR3 in amino acids: CASSRDSSEAFF. The CDR3 coding sequence is TGTGCCAGCAGCCGGGACTCAAGTGAAGCTTTCTTT. The full variable domain, rest sourced from reference TRBV7-9 and TRBJ1-1, is DTGVSQNPRHKITKRGQNVTFRCDPISEHNRLYWYRQTLGQGPEFLTYFQNEAQLEKSRLLSDRFSAERPKGSFSTLEIQRTEQGDSAMYLCASSRDSSEAFFGQGTRLTVV.